Shown below are 18 T cell receptor beta chains from a single sample sequenced in a study of breast tumors, draining lymph nodes, adjacent tissues. The lymph nodes were axillary draining lymph nodes from breast cancer patients. Each CDR3 protein gets one entry after TCRdb re-called the multiplex PCR reads with MiXCR. The sample consists of about 130,000 distinct CDR3 sequences, less than 20% of them appearing once. What was sequenced was axillary lymph node tissue. The receptors here all came from a female donor with breast cancer. Some clones in this sample may be carry-over from other donors' samples.

This clonotype was detected ten times or more. The CDR3 DNA is TGTGCCAGCAGCTTAGTCTTCATCAGCTCCTACGAGCAGTACTTC. This codes for CASSLVFISSYEQYF. This chain uses TRBV7-2 with TRBJ2-7; D gene ambiguous. The CDR3 is 15 residues long. The germline gives CDR1 SGHTA, CDR2 FQGNSA. Trimming left V 1 base short and J 0 bases short, with 10 bases between. The variable domain in full, completed from reference TRBV7-2 and TRBJ2-7, reads GAGVSQSPSNKVTEKGKDVELRCDPISGHTALYWYRQSLGQGLEFLIYFQGNSAPDKSGLPSDRFSAERTGGSVSTLTIQRTQQEDSAVYLCASSLVFISSYEQYFGPGTRLTVT.

Of note for this clonotype: It may be a read error: a sequence one base away is much more abundant. The chain has TRBV10-1 and TRBJ2-3; D is ambiguous. CDR1 WNHNN and CDR2 SYGVQD come from the germline V gene (reference sequence). CDR3 length: 14 amino acids. V lost 3 bases and J 5 bases, leaving 12 bases between the germline ends. The CDR3 spells CASSDSTSGDTQYF. The CDR3 DNA reads TGCGCCAGCAGTGATTCAACGTCCGGAGATACGCAGTATTTT.

To note about this clonotype: Being one base from a much bigger clone, this may be a read error. The genes are TRBV27 and TRBJ2-7; 14 nucleotides align to TRBD2. Germline V lookup: CDR1 MNHEY, CDR2 SMNVEV (reference sequence). The CDR3 length is 14 residues. The CDR3 loop reads CASSLMGLAGERYF. CDR3 DNA sequence: TGTGCCAGCAGTTTAATGGGACTAGCGGGAGAGCGGTACTTC.

As regards this clonotype: Just one base apart from a much larger clone, this may be a read error. In this CDR3 the conserved last residue, phenylalanine or tryptophan, is missing, so a read error is likely. The chain combines TRBV6-6 with TRBJ2-2; perhaps TRBD2 as D (5 bases). The germline CDR1 and CDR2 sequences are MNHNY and SVGAGI (reference sequence). Between the trimmed V and J ends, which lost 5 bases and 4 bases, there was a span of 14 bases. CDR3 length equals 15 residues. CDR3 sequence reads: CASSPTSGITGELFL. The DNA for the CDR3 is TGTGCCAGCAGTCCCACTTCCGGGATCACCGGGGAGCTGTTTCTT.

This clonotype was detected many times. V gene TRBV7-9 combines with J gene TRBJ1-5, with D possibly matching TRBD1 (5 bases). V was pared by 4 bases and J by 6 bases, with 7 bases between. The CDR3 covers 12 residues. CDR1 and CDR2 (germline): SEHNR, FQNEAQ (reference sequence). CDR3 in DNA: TGTGCCAGCAGCTCCGGGACTCAGCCCCAGCATTTT. Its protein product is CASSSGTQPQHF.

This clonotype was recorded at least ten times. An end of the junction does not agree with germline; a read error may underlie this. V is TRBV2 and J is TRBJ2-2, with 7 bases fitting TRBD2. CDR1 and CDR2 (germline): SNHLY, FYNNEI. The CDR3 is 16 amino acids. The CDR3 here is CASREAGRANTGELFF. CDR3 nucleotide sequence: TGTGCCAGCAGGGAAGCGGGGCGTGCAAACACCGGGGAGCTGTTTTTT.

This clonotype was detected only a few times. The chain couples TRBV12-3 or TRBV12-4 to TRBJ2-1; D might be TRBD2 (6 bases). V was pared by 6 bases and J by 8 bases, with 14 bases between. The CDR3 loop spans 13 amino acids. The CDR3 DNA is TGTGCCAGCAGAGGGACGGCGGGGCATGAGCAGTTCTTC. Translating gives CASRGTAGHEQFF.

This clonotype appeared many times. The chain couples TRBV20-1 to TRBJ2-1, with D perhaps TRBD1 or TRBD2 (5 bases each). The V gene lost 3 bases and the J gene lost 4 bases, with 16 bases spanning the gap. The germline CDR1 and CDR2 sequences are DFQATT and SNEGSKA (reference sequence). CDR3 length: 15 residues. This CDR3 reads CSASGDQVYYNEQFF. The CDR3 DNA is TGCAGTGCTAGTGGGGACCAAGTCTATTACAATGAGCAGTTCTTC.

This chain joins TRBV28 and TRBJ2-7, with D tentatively TRBD2 (6 bases). The CDR3 loop spans 13 amino acids. Germline V CDR1 and CDR2: MDHEN, SYDVKM. Trimming stripped 8 bases from V and 2 bases from J, with 13 bases between. This CDR3 reads CASSRLGPYEQYF. The CDR3 nucleotides are TGTGCCAGCTCCCGACTAGGCCCCTACGAGCAGTACTTC.

This clonotype was seen at least ten times. The CDR3 sequence: CSASSGQGYSPLHF. The CDR3 DNA sequence: TGCAGTGCTAGCTCGGGACAGGGGTATTCACCCCTCCACTTT. The chain is built from TRBV20-1 and TRBJ1-6; 10 positions agree with TRBD1. CDR3 length: 14 amino acids. Germline CDR1 and CDR2: DFQATT and SNEGSKA (reference sequence). The junction had 4 bases not matched to a gene; V was cut back by 3 bases and J by 8 bases.

This clonotype was seen many times. The genes are TRBV15 and TRBJ2-5, with D uncertain. The CDR3 spans 13 residues. Germline V CDR1 and CDR2: LNHNV, YYDKDF (reference sequence). V gave up 4 bases and J gave up 3 bases, with 9 bases separating them. The DNA of the CDR3 is TGTGCCACCAGCATTTACACCGAAGAGACCCAGTACTTC. This translates into CATSIYTEETQYF.

This clonotype has a count of ten or more. V usage is TRBV20-1 and J usage is TRBJ2-7; TRBD1 might be the D (6 bases). The CDR3 is 14 residues long. The germline V gene has CDR1 DFQATT and CDR2 SNEGSKA (reference sequence). Trimming stripped 3 bases from V and 0 bases from J, with 12 bases between. In DNA form, the CDR3 reads TGCAGTGCTAGGGAGACAGGCTTCTCCTACGAGCAGTACTTC. Its protein is CSARETGFSYEQYF.

In its sample, this clonotype is medium-sized. The chain joins TRBV20-1 to TRBJ2-5; TRBD1 might be the D (5 bases). CDR3 length equals 13 residues. Germline V gene lookup returns CDR1 DFQATT and CDR2 SNEGSKA (reference sequence). Trimming cost V 3 bases and J 4 bases, with 12 bases left between them. CDR3 DNA: TGCAGTGCTAGGTACAGGTTGAGAGAGACCCAGTACTTC. Amino acids: CSARYRLRETQYF.

The table lists this clonotype with many counts. The chain joins TRBV6-1 to TRBJ2-7; TRBD2 matches 9 bases. Germline V lookup: CDR1 MNHNS, CDR2 SASEGT. V was clipped by 7 bases and J by 4 bases; unmatched bases: 8. The CDR3 sequence is 14 residues long. DNA of the CDR3: TGTGCCAGCAATCCGGTAGCGGGAGATTACGAGCAGTACTTC. This gives the protein CASNPVAGDYEQYF.

Turning to this clonotype: The junction and the germline gene differ at one end; a read error may be behind it. The chain employs TRBV4-2 and TRBJ2-3; D is unresolved. This CDR3 contains 17 residues. Germline V CDR1 and CDR2: LGHNA, YNFKEQ. CDR3 bases: TGTGCCGGCAGCCAAGACCATCAGGCCGCTAGCACAGATACGCAGTATTTT. Translated: CAGSQDHQAASTDTQYF.

This clonotype was counted many times. The chain couples TRBV7-8 to TRBJ1-5; D is undetermined. Germline V gene sequence: CDR1 SGHVS, CDR2 FQNEAQ. V lost 3 bases and J lost 6, with 9 bases in between. The CDR3 totals 13 residues. CDR3 nucleotide sequence: TGTGCCAGCAGCTTTAGTCCTGGTCAGCCCCAGCATTTT. This translates into CASSFSPGQPQHF.

This clonotype came up many times. The chain is built from TRBV3-1 and TRBJ2-3; D unclear. The CDR3 totals 12 residues. Per germline, CDR1 LGHDT and CDR2 YNNKEL (reference sequence). V was pared by 1 base and J by 7 bases, with 6 bases between. The CDR3 spells CASSQVKNTQYF. The CDR3 coding sequence is TGTGCCAGCAGCCAAGTTAAGAATACGCAGTATTTT.

At least ten counts were recorded for this clonotype. This chain uses TRBV4-1 with TRBJ2-1, with a possible D match to TRBD1 (5 bases). Trimming shortened V by 5 bases and J by 9 bases, and 20 bases separated the two germline ends. Germline CDR1 is MGHRA and CDR2 is YSYEKL. The CDR3 length is 15 residues. CDR3 DNA sequence: TGCGCCAGCAGCGCGACAGCCAGGAATTTTGGTGAGCAGTTCTTC. Its protein product is CASSATARNFGEQFF.